Listed below are T cell receptor beta chains from one sample, sequenced in a study of neurological immune-mediated disorders. TCRdb redid the calling of the 5' RACE reads with MiXCR, one entry per CDR3 protein. The repertoire consists of 55,000 to 60,000 distinct CDR3 sequences, with around 3.5% occurring once and the leading ten covering 2.5% to 4%. The sample was PBMCs. The receptors derive from a woman in her 30s with multiple sclerosis. Each CDR3 is given with its conserved first and last residue. The D gene is left open where the match is weak. The size field reads once, few, many, or a class for an expanded clone.

d_gene,abundance,v_gene,j_gene,CDR3aa,CDR3nt
TRBD2,many,TRBV20-1,TRBJ2-1,CSARDTRAGGLFYNEQFF,TGCAGTGCTAGAGATACCAGGGCGGGGGGCCTCTTTTACAATGAGCAGTTCTTC
TRBD2,many,TRBV6-5,TRBJ2-5,CASSYSGGAETQYF,TGTGCCAGCAGTTACTCCGGGGGGGCTGAGACCCAGTACTTC
TRBD1,many,TRBV29-1,TRBJ2-2,CSVYLQGAQAGELFF,TGCAGCGTTTATCTACAGGGGGCGCAGGCCGGGGAGCTGTTTTTT
.,few,TRBV29-1,TRBJ1-6,CSVAANLNSPLNF,TGCAGCGTTGCAGCTAATCTTAATTCACCCCTCAACTTT
TRBD2,many,TRBV7-2,TRBJ2-3,CASSPRSRTSRADTQYF,TGTGCCAGCAGCCCCAGATCTCGGACTAGCAGAGCAGATACGCAGTATTTT
.,many,TRBV6-5,TRBJ2-1,CASSTGDEQFF,TGTGCCAGCAGTACGGGAGATGAGCAGTTCTTC
.,many,TRBV20-1,TRBJ2-7,CSAREIGGGISYEQYF,TGCAGTGCTAGAGAGATTGGAGGCGGGATATCCTACGAGCAGTACTTC
TRBD1,many,TRBV6-5,TRBJ2-7,CASSATDRGSYEQYF,TGTGCCAGCAGTGCCACGGACAGGGGCTCCTACGAGCAGTACTTC
TRBD1,many,TRBV5-1,TRBJ1-6,CASSSDYRDRLNSPLNF,TGCGCCAGCAGCTCAGATTACCGGGACAGGCTAAATTCACCCCTCAACTTT
.,many,TRBV18,TRBJ1-1,CASSSTGFQNTEAFF,TGTGCCAGCTCATCCACCGGATTTCAGAACACTGAAGCTTTCTTT
.,many,TRBV29-1,TRBJ1-1,CSVGDNSNTEAFF,TGCAGCGTTGGGGACAACTCGAACACTGAAGCTTTCTTT
TRBD2,many,TRBV27,TRBJ2-1,CASSKPLAGGHEQFF,TGTGCCAGCAGTAAACCCCTAGCGGGGGGGCATGAGCAGTTCTTC
TRBD1,many,TRBV3-1,TRBJ2-7,CASSQAQGANHEQYF,TGTGCCAGCAGCCAAGCCCAGGGGGCGAACCACGAGCAGTACTTC
.,many,TRBV20-1,TRBJ1-1,CSASLQASHTEAFF,TGCAGTGCCTCCCTACAGGCGAGCCACACTGAAGCTTTCTTT
.,many,TRBV20-1,TRBJ1-6,CSASGGGGRGVGSPLNF,TGCAGTGCTAGCGGGGGAGGCGGGAGGGGTGTAGGGTCACCCCTCAACTTT
.,many,TRBV15,TRBJ2-7,CATSRDLVDYEQYF,TGTGCCACCAGCAGAGATTTGGTAGACTACGAGCAGTACTTC
.,few,TRBV11-2,TRBJ2-1,CASSWGRSQFF,TGTGCCAGCAGCTGGGGACGATCGCAGTTCTTC
TRBD2,many,TRBV10-3,TRBJ2-2,CAIRLTSGANTGELFF,TGTGCCATCAGACTGACTAGCGGGGCGAACACCGGGGAGCTGTTTTTT
.,many,TRBV15,TRBJ2-5,CATSPRGRDQETQYF,TGTGCCACCAGCCCCCGAGGAAGGGACCAAGAGACCCAGTACTTC
.,few,TRBV5-1,TRBJ2-3,CASSLEPATDTQYF,TGCGCCAGCAGCTTGGAGCCCGCGACAGATACGCAGTATTTT
.,many,TRBV7-9,TRBJ1-2,CASSRGEALYGYTF,TGTGCCAGCAGCAGAGGGGAGGCCCTCTATGGCTACACCTTC
TRBD1,many,TRBV5-1,TRBJ1-2,CASSSGQGLGYTF,TGCGCCAGCAGCTCCGGACAGGGCTTGGGCTACACCTTC
.,many,TRBV7-9,TRBJ1-2,CASSLLGAGYGYTF,TGTGCCAGCAGCCTACTGGGGGCCGGCTATGGCTACACCTTC
TRBD1,many,TRBV28,TRBJ1-1,CASSKWGQGTRAGTEAFF,TGTGCCAGCAGCAAATGGGGACAGGGGACAAGGGCGGGCACTGAAGCTTTCTTT